This T cell receptor beta chain came from a study of T-cell reconstitution after alpha-beta-depleted transplantation in children. The germline V gene has CDR1 DFQATT and CDR2 SNEGSKA (reference sequence). The CDR3 loop spans 13 amino acids. Unique molecular identifiers were incorporated into the prepared TCRbeta library. Via MiXCR, TCRdb re-called the PCR reads, giving one row per CDR3 protein. The sample lists 400,000 to 500,000 distinct CDR3 sequences; 11% were seen once. This clonotype was counted at least ten times. V usage is TRBV20-1 and J usage is TRBJ2-1; 13 bases align to TRBD2. The source material was PBMCs from the stem cell graft donor, sampled from the stem cell graft. The origin of this receptor is a human donor who donated a stem cell graft to a child with acute myeloid leukemia. For the CDR3, the DNA is TGCAGCATACTAGCGGGAGGGGACAATGAGCAGTTCTTC. Protein product: CSILAGGDNEQFF.